The sequence of this T cell receptor (beta chain) was determined in a study of CD8+ T cells in alopecia areata. Study results and caveats: It was observed that many expanded lesional clones persisted in scalp and blood during tofacitinib. Clonality exceeded that of normal scalp in lesional scalp, most notably in alopecia totalis/universalis.

The ends were cut back, 0 bases at V and 8 bases at J, with 8 bases in the middle. The CDR3 loop spans 12 amino acids. Germline V lookup: CDR1 SGHDT, CDR2 YYEEEE. With regard to this clone: Its antigen is still unknown.

Once RNA had been extracted, it was reverse transcribed into cDNA to act as the sequencing template. The data were produced by immunoSEQ multiplex PCR, yet TCRdb's version contains in-frame clones alone and is incomplete. The sample consists of 200,000 to 250,000 clones, 64% of them appearing once. Treatment here: oral pan-JAK inhibitor, 5-10 mg twice daily. Sampling of alopecia areata patients yielded lesional scalp punch biopsies as well as peripheral blood. Sequenced here: CD4+ T cells sorted from blood, sampled at week 4, from a patient treated with tofacitinib. This chain connects TRBV5-6 to TRBJ1-1; a possible D gene is TRBD1 (6 bases). The receptor's source is a human donor with alopecia areata. In DNA form, the CDR3 reads TGTGCCAGCAGCTTGGACGACAGGGAAGCTTTCTTT. Protein sequence: CASSLDDREAFF.